The source of this T cell receptor (beta chain) is a study of cytomegalovirus exposure and HLA in healthy donors. V was pared by 2 bases and J by 0 bases, with 7 bases between. The CDR3 is 14 amino acids. Germline V gives CDR1 SGHTA, CDR2 FQGNSA. PCR primers comprised 60 Vbeta and 13 Jbeta primers. TCRdb keeps only in-frame clones here, not all; method: immunoSEQ multiplex PCR. In the table there are about 76,000 clones, around 84% of which are singletons. This clone was counted a few times. Sequenced input: PBMCs. The sequence was collected from a woman between 40 and 55 years old in good health and CMV-seropositive. The chain couples TRBV7-2 to TRBJ1-1; no definite D call. The CDR3 region has the DNA TGTGCCAGCAGCTTACAGGTGATGAACACTGAAGCTTTCTTT. This translates into CASSLQVMNTEAFF.